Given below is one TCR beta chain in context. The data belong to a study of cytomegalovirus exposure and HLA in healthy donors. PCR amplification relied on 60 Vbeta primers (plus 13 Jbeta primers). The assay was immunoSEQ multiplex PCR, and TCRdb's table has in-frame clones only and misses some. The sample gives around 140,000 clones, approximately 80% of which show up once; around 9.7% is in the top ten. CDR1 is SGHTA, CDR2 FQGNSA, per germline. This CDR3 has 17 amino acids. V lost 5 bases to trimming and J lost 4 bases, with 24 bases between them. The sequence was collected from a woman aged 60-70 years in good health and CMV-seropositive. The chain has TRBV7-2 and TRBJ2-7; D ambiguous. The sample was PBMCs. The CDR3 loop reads CASSPRGKGGGYYEQYF. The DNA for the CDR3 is TGTGCCAGCAGCCCCCGCGGCAAAGGTGGCGGTTATTACGAGCAGTACTTC.